Listed below are T cell receptor beta chains from one sample, sequenced in a study of CD8 T cells in ankylosing spondylitis. TCRdb independently ran MiXCR on the 5' RACE reads; one entry per CDR3 protein. The sample includes 500,000 to 550,000 distinct CDR3 sequences, roughly 13% seen only once; the top ten take approximately 6.2%. Sequences were obtained from blood, either unsorted or a sorted T cell fraction (not recorded which). All receptors derive from a male donor with ankylosing spondylitis. Both conserved end residues are part of each CDR3. D genes are given only for firm matches. Size is omitted from some rows. Given values are once, few, many or a class for expanded clones.

clone size: .
J gene: TRBJ1-1
V gene: TRBV6-1
D gene: TRBD1
CDR3 DNA: TGTGCCAGCACTCGACAGGGGTTGAACACTGAAGCTTTCTTT
CDR3 protein: CASTRQGLNTEAFF

clone size: .
J gene: TRBJ2-1
V gene: TRBV20-1
D gene: TRBD2
CDR3 DNA: TGCAGTGCTAGATACCCGAGGGGAGCGGGAGACGAGCAGTTCTTC
CDR3 protein: CSARYPRGAGDEQFF

clone size: many
J gene: TRBJ2-1
V gene: TRBV6-2/TRBV6-3
D gene: .
CDR3 DNA: TGTGCCAGCAGAGACCGAGGGGGGAGGAAATACAATGAGCAGTTCTTC
CDR3 protein: CASRDRGGRKYNEQFF

clone size: .
J gene: TRBJ2-1
V gene: TRBV28
D gene: .
CDR3 DNA: TGTGCCAGCGGGCAGAGGGGTGAGCAGTTCTTC
CDR3 protein: CASGQRGEQFF

clone size: .
J gene: TRBJ1-1
V gene: TRBV3-1
D gene: TRBD1
CDR3 DNA: TGTGCCAGCACCCGACAGGGGACAGGAACGACTGAAGCTTTCTTT
CDR3 protein: CASTRQGTGTTEAFF

clone size: many
J gene: TRBJ2-3
V gene: TRBV7-9
D gene: TRBD2
CDR3 DNA: TGTGCCAGCAGCCCTAGCGGGAGAGAATGGGCAGATACGCAGTATTTT
CDR3 protein: CASSPSGREWADTQYF

clone size: few
J gene: TRBJ2-3
V gene: TRBV11-3
D gene: TRBD2
CDR3 DNA: TGTGCCAGCAGCTTAGCCACTAGCGGGAGGCCAGATACGCAGTATTTT
CDR3 protein: CASSLATSGRPDTQYF

clone size: few
J gene: TRBJ1-3
V gene: TRBV5-1
D gene: TRBD1
CDR3 DNA: TGCGCCAGCAGCTTCGGAACAGGGGGCTTTGGAAACACCATATATTTT
CDR3 protein: CASSFGTGGFGNTIYF

clone size: many
J gene: TRBJ2-7
V gene: TRBV12-3/TRBV12-4
D gene: TRBD1
CDR3 DNA: TGTGCCAGCAGTTTGGCAGGGGGATCCTACGAGCAGTACTTC
CDR3 protein: CASSLAGGSYEQYF

clone size: .
J gene: TRBJ1-2
V gene: TRBV20-1
D gene: .
CDR3 DNA: TGCAGTGCTATTGAGCCCTTCGATGGCTACACCTTC
CDR3 protein: CSAIEPFDGYTF

clone size: few
J gene: TRBJ2-1
V gene: TRBV5-1
D gene: TRBD2
CDR3 DNA: TGCGCCAGCAGCTTATTGGGACTAGCGCTCCCGAGCTCCTACAATGAGCAGTTCTTC
CDR3 protein: CASSLLGLALPSSYNEQFF

clone size: .
J gene: TRBJ1-2
V gene: TRBV12-5
D gene: TRBD1
CDR3 DNA: TGTGCTAGTGGTTTGGCCCCAGGGGGTCACTATGGCTACACCTTC
CDR3 protein: CASGLAPGGHYGYTF

clone size: .
J gene: TRBJ2-2
V gene: TRBV27
D gene: .
CDR3 DNA: TGTGCCAGCAGTCGCACAGGGATACCGGGGACCGGGGAGCTGTTTTTT
CDR3 protein: CASSRTGIPGTGELFF

clone size: many
J gene: TRBJ2-5
V gene: TRBV5-1
D gene: TRBD2
CDR3 DNA: TGCGCCAGCAGCTTGGAATCCGGGACTAGCGGGACCCAGTACTTC
CDR3 protein: CASSLESGTSGTQYF

clone size: .
J gene: TRBJ2-3
V gene: TRBV6-4
D gene: TRBD2
CDR3 DNA: TGTGCCAGCAGTGACGGACTAGCGGGGGCACTGGATACGCAGTATTTT
CDR3 protein: CASSDGLAGALDTQYF

clone size: few
J gene: TRBJ2-5
V gene: TRBV9
D gene: .
CDR3 DNA: TGTGCCAGCAGCGTAGATCTAGAGACCCAGTACTTC
CDR3 protein: CASSVDLETQYF

clone size: many
J gene: TRBJ2-7
V gene: TRBV5-1
D gene: .
CDR3 DNA: TGCGCCAGCGGAGAGGGGTACGAGCAGTACTTC
CDR3 protein: CASGEGYEQYF

clone size: many
J gene: TRBJ1-1
V gene: TRBV12-3/TRBV12-4
D gene: .
CDR3 DNA: TGTGCCAGCACTCACAAGGGGGGCGCGGACACTGAAGCTTTCTTT
CDR3 protein: CASTHKGGADTEAFF

clone size: few
J gene: TRBJ2-5
V gene: TRBV29-1
D gene: .
CDR3 DNA: TGCAGCGTTGAAGCGGTTGGGGGGACCCAGTACTTC
CDR3 protein: CSVEAVGGTQYF

clone size: .
J gene: TRBJ2-3
V gene: TRBV27
D gene: .
CDR3 DNA: TGTGCCAGCAGTACTAGAGGAGAGGCAGATACGCAGTATTTT
CDR3 protein: CASSTRGEADTQYF

clone size: .
J gene: TRBJ2-2
V gene: TRBV12-3/TRBV12-4
D gene: TRBD2
CDR3 DNA: TGTGCCAGCATCTCTAGCGGGTTTAGGGAGCTGTTTTTT
CDR3 protein: CASISSGFRELFF

clone size: few
J gene: TRBJ1-2
V gene: TRBV20-1
D gene: TRBD1
CDR3 DNA: TGCAGTGCTAGCCGGACAGGCTTGGGGTCTAGCTATGGCTACACCTTC
CDR3 protein: CSASRTGLGSSYGYTF

clone size: few
J gene: TRBJ2-1
V gene: TRBV7-2
D gene: .
CDR3 DNA: TGTGCCAGCAGCTTGAACTCTGGCAATGAGCAGTTCTTC
CDR3 protein: CASSLNSGNEQFF

clone size: few
J gene: TRBJ1-6
V gene: TRBV28
D gene: .
CDR3 DNA: TGTGCCAGCGGGGGCGAAAATGGCTACAATTCACCCCTCCACTTT
CDR3 protein: CASGGENGYNSPLHF

clone size: .
J gene: TRBJ2-2
V gene: TRBV29-1
D gene: TRBD1
CDR3 DNA: TGCAGCGCACGCCCCGGGGGGACAGGGCTCGCCGGGGAGCTGTTTTTT
CDR3 protein: CSARPGGTGLAGELFF

clone size: few
J gene: TRBJ2-5
V gene: TRBV20-1
D gene: .
CDR3 DNA: TGCAGTGCCCGTCTGGGGGAAATACGGTACCAAGAGACCCAGTACTTC
CDR3 protein: CSARLGEIRYQETQYF

clone size: few
J gene: TRBJ2-1
V gene: TRBV30
D gene: .
CDR3 DNA: TGTGCCTGGACGCTAGCCGGCTACAATGAGCAGTTCTTC
CDR3 protein: CAWTLAGYNEQFF

clone size: many
J gene: TRBJ2-5
V gene: TRBV20-1
D gene: .
CDR3 DNA: TGCAGTGCCCGACGTCCCGCAGGTCAAGAGACCCAGTACTTC
CDR3 protein: CSARRPAGQETQYF

clone size: many
J gene: TRBJ2-1
V gene: TRBV7-9
D gene: TRBD2
CDR3 DNA: TGTGCCAGCAGCTTATTTAGCGGGAAGTACAATGAGCAGTTCTTC
CDR3 protein: CASSLFSGKYNEQFF

clone size: many
J gene: TRBJ1-2
V gene: TRBV4-1
D gene: .
CDR3 DNA: TGCGCCAGCAGCCAAGTACAGACAGCTCGCGGCTATGGCTACACCTTC
CDR3 protein: CASSQVQTARGYGYTF

clone size: few
J gene: TRBJ2-7
V gene: TRBV2
D gene: .
CDR3 DNA: TGTGCCAGCCAGAACTACGAGCAGTACTTC
CDR3 protein: CASQNYEQYF

clone size: few
J gene: TRBJ1-5
V gene: TRBV7-9
D gene: .
CDR3 DNA: TGTGCCAGCAGCTTAGCGCAAGGACCAAGCAATCAGCCCCAGCATTTT
CDR3 protein: CASSLAQGPSNQPQHF

clone size: .
J gene: TRBJ1-1
V gene: TRBV5-1
D gene: TRBD1
CDR3 DNA: TGCGCCAGCAGCGGGGGACAGCGTGAAGCTTTCTTT
CDR3 protein: CASSGGQREAFF

clone size: .
J gene: TRBJ2-1
V gene: TRBV12-3/TRBV12-4
D gene: TRBD2
CDR3 DNA: TGTGCCAGCAGTTTAACTAGCGGGAGGTGGATGTCCTCCTACAATGAGCAGTTCTTC
CDR3 protein: CASSLTSGRWMSSYNEQFF

clone size: many
J gene: TRBJ2-4
V gene: TRBV6-2/TRBV6-3
D gene: .
CDR3 DNA: TGTGCCAGCAGGGAGAGGGAGTGGGGGACCAAAAACATTCAGTACTTC
CDR3 protein: CASREREWGTKNIQYF

clone size: many
J gene: TRBJ1-1
V gene: TRBV20-1
D gene: .
CDR3 DNA: TGCAGTGCTAGTGCTCCGGGATGGAACACTGAAGCTTTCTTT
CDR3 protein: CSASAPGWNTEAFF

clone size: many
J gene: TRBJ2-7
V gene: TRBV12-3/TRBV12-4
D gene: .
CDR3 DNA: TGTGCCAGCAGTTTAGGTGGTTCGGGTGAGCAGTACTTC
CDR3 protein: CASSLGGSGEQYF

clone size: few
J gene: TRBJ1-6
V gene: TRBV7-9
D gene: TRBD1
CDR3 DNA: TGTGCCAGCAGCCCACCGGGACAGGGGGAAAGGTCACCCCTCCACTTT
CDR3 protein: CASSPPGQGERSPLHF

clone size: .
J gene: TRBJ2-3
V gene: TRBV7-8
D gene: .
CDR3 DNA: TGTGCCAGCAGCTCATCTCGGGGCCACACAGATACGCAGTATTTT
CDR3 protein: CASSSSRGHTDTQYF

clone size: few
J gene: TRBJ1-2
V gene: TRBV5-1
D gene: .
CDR3 DNA: TGCGCCAGCAGCTTCGAGGTGGGGGGCTACACCTTC
CDR3 protein: CASSFEVGGYTF

clone size: many
J gene: TRBJ2-5
V gene: TRBV7-2
D gene: TRBD2
CDR3 DNA: TGTGCCAGCAGCTTCTTAATAGCGGGAGGACCTGAGACCCAGTACTTC
CDR3 protein: CASSFLIAGGPETQYF

clone size: .
J gene: TRBJ2-2
V gene: TRBV20-1
D gene: TRBD2
CDR3 DNA: TGCAGTGCTAGGGGGACTAGCGGGAGGAACACCGGGGAGCTGTTTTTT
CDR3 protein: CSARGTSGRNTGELFF

clone size: .
J gene: TRBJ1-2
V gene: TRBV7-9
D gene: TRBD1
CDR3 DNA: TGTGCCAGCAGCTCGAACCTCCGAGACAGGGGCTTAGGTGGCTACACCTTC
CDR3 protein: CASSSNLRDRGLGGYTF

clone size: .
J gene: TRBJ2-5
V gene: TRBV20-1
D gene: .
CDR3 DNA: TGCAGTGCTCAGCTCCCTACCCAAGAGACCCAGTACTTC
CDR3 protein: CSAQLPTQETQYF